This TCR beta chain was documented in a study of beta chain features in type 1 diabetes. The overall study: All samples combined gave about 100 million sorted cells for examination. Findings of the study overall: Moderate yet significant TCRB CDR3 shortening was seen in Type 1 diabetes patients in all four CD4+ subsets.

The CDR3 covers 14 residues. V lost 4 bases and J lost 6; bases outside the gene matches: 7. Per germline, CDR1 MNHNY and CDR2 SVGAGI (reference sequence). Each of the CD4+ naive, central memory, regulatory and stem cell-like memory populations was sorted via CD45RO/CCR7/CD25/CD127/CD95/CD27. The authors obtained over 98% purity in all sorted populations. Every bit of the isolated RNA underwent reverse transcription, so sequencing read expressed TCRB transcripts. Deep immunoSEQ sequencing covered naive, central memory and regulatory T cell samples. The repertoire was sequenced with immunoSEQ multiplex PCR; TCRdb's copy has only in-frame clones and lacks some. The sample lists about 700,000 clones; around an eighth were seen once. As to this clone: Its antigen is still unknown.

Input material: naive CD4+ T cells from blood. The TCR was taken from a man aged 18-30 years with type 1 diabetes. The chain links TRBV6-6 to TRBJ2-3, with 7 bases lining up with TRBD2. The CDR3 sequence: CASSSLAGGDTQYF. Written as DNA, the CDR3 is TGTGCCAGCAGTTCCTTAGCGGGTGGGGATACGCAGTATTTT.